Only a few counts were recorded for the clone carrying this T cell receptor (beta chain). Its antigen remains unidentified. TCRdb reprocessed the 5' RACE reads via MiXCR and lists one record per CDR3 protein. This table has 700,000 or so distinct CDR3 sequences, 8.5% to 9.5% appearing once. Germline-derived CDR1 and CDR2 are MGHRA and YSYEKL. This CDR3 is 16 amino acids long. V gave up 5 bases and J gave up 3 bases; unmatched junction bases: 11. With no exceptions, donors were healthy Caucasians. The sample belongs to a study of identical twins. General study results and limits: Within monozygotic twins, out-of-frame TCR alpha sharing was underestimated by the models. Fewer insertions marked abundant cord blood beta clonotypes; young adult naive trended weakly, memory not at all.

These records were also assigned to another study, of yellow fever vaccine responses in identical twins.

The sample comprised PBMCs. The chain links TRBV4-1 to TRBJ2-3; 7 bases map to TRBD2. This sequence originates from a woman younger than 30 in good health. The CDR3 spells CASSYSGTKRTDTQYF. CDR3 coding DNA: TGCGCCAGCAGCTACTCCGGGACTAAAAGGACAGATACGCAGTATTTT.